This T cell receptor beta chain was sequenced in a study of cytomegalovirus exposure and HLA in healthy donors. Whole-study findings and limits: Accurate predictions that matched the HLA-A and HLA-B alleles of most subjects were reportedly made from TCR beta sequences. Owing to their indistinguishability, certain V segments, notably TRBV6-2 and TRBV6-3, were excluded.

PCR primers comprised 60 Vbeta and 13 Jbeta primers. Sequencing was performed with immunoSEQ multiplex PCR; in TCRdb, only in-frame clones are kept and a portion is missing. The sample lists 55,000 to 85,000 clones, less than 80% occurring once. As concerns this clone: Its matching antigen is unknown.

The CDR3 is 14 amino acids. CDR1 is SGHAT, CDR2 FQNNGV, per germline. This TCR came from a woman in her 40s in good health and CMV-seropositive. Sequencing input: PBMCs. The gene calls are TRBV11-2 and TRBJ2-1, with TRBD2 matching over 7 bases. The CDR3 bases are TGTGCGAGTACACGGTGGGAGGGGAGCGATGAGCAGTTCTTC. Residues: CASTRWEGSDEQFF.